These 3 T cell receptor beta chains share one sample of origin, sequenced in a study of blood T cell repertoires in COVID-19. The method was immunoSEQ multiplex PCR; TCRdb's version includes in-frame clones alone and lacks a portion of them. The sample has around 200,000 clones, approximately 81% seen once. Specimen: PBMCs or T cells enriched from blood (not recorded which). The receptor source for this set is a man aged 40-50 years who had recovered from COVID-19.

Only a few counts were recorded for this clone. The chain employs TRBV24-1 and TRBJ2-1; D is ambiguous. Germline V lookup: CDR1 KGHDR, CDR2 SFDVKD. Trimming took 4 bases from V and 9 from J, leaving 6 bases between them. The CDR3 loop spans 11 amino acids. CDR3: CATSDRAEQFF. CDR3 in DNA: TGTGCCACCAGTGACCGCGCTGAGCAGTTCTTC.

This clone was detected only a few times. The chain joins TRBV27 to TRBJ2-5, with 9 nucleotides matching TRBD1. The CDR3 extends over 14 amino acids. V was clipped by 4 bases and J by 4 bases; unmatched bases: 4. Per the germline V gene, CDR1 is MNHEY and CDR2 is SMNVEV (reference sequence). Here the CDR3 DNA reads TGTGCCAGCAGTTCGACAGGGGGAGGAGAGACCCAGTACTTC. Translating it yields CASSSTGGGETQYF.

The gene calls are TRBV7-2 and TRBJ2-1, with D possibly being TRBD1 (6 bases). Trimming cost V 4 bases and J 15 bases, with 16 bases left between them. Per the germline V gene, CDR1 is SGHTA and CDR2 is FQGNSA. This CDR3 has 12 residues. The CDR3: CASSSTPGARFF. The CDR3 region has the DNA TGTGCCAGCAGCTCGACCCCAGGGGCTAGGTTCTTC. The variable domain in full, with the rest retrieved from reference TRBV7-2 and TRBJ2-1, is GAGVSQSPSNKVTEKGKDVELRCDPISGHTALYWYRQSLGQGLEFLIYFQGNSAPDKSGLPSDRFSAERTGGSVSTLTIQRTQQEDSAVYLCASSSTPGARFFGPGTRLTVL.